This T cell receptor beta chain was sequenced during a study of long-term antiretroviral therapy in people with HIV. Overall study findings and caveats: Clonal populations expanded prior to ART predominated within the repertoire at all time points. Post-ART samples showed increased diversity that remained below transplant donor control levels. Against controls, HIV repertoires showed narrower ranges of CDR3 length.

This CDR3 is 16 amino acids long. Per the germline V gene, CDR1 is MGHRA and CDR2 is YSYEKL. Trimming removed 0 bases from V and 3 bases from J; junction bases left unmatched: 4. About this clone itself: Its cognate antigen is unknown.

With survey level as its setting, the immunoSEQ assay was v3.0. Here immunoSEQ multiplex PCR was the method, and the copy in TCRdb shows in-frame clones only, minus some. This table has 25,000 to 40,000 clones, 95% to 96% appearing once. The specimen comprised unsorted PBMCs, sampled approximately 6.6 years after starting antiretroviral therapy. This TCR derives from a man aged 25-45 years with HIV. The genes are TRBV4-1 and TRBJ2-3; 9 bases match TRBD2. CDR3 in DNA: TGCGCCAGCAGCCAAGAGCGGGGGGGAGTGACAGATACGCAGTATTTT. As protein: CASSQERGGVTDTQYF.